These 4 T cell receptor beta chains share one sample of origin, sequenced in a study of control samples from healthy donors and cancer patients. Only in-frame clones appear in the TCRdb table, and some are missing; sequencing was by immunoSEQ multiplex PCR. This table holds roughly 100,000 clones, over 85% found once. Sequencing was performed on blood. These receptor sequences come from a human donor in good health. The donor label of this sample is uncertain.

V gene TRBV12-3 or TRBV12-4 combines with J gene TRBJ2-5; no reliable D call. The CDR3 sequence is 11 residues long. With 3 bases removed from V and 5 bases from J, the gap between germline ends came to 4 bases. The CDR3 is CASSFSETQYF. In DNA form, the CDR3 reads TGTGCCAGCAGTTTCTCGGAGACCCAGTACTTC.

The chain recombines TRBV4-2 with TRBJ1-1; the D is unclear. V was clipped by 0 bases and J by 1 base, with 12 bases between them. The CDR3 totals 16 residues. Germline-derived CDR1 and CDR2 are LGHNA and YNFKEQ. CDR3 DNA: TGTGCCAGCAGCCAAGAAGCCCGGGCAGGGAACACTGAAGCTTTCTTT. Residues: CASSQEARAGNTEAFF.

The J gene is TRBJ1-6, the V gene TRBV6-2 or TRBV6-3, with 9 bases fitting TRBD1. The CDR3 consists of 14 residues. The V and J ends lost 6 bases and 7 bases, in that order; junction bases with no gene match: 4. Germline CDR1 MNHEY, CDR2 SVGEGT. The CDR3 protein is CASSRTGENSPLHF. CDR3 DNA sequence: TGTGCCAGCAGCCGGACAGGGGAAAATTCACCCCTCCACTTT.

The V gene is TRBV28, the J gene TRBJ1-2; 8 bases line up with TRBD1. The CDR3 is 14 amino acids. CDR1 MDHEN and CDR2 SYDVKM come from the germline V gene. V gave up 6 bases and J gave up 7 bases; unmatched junction bases: 10. CDR3 nucleotide sequence: TGTGCCAGCAGGCTTGGACAGGGAGCGTCTGGCTACACCTTC. It codes for CASRLGQGASGYTF.